The next 30 T cell receptor beta chains were all read from a single sample in a study of beta chain features in type 1 diabetes. Since all of the isolated RNA was reverse transcribed, expressed TCRB transcripts were what got sequenced. Assay: immunoSEQ multiplex PCR; the TCRdb copy retains only in-frame clones and omits some. The sample contains 450,000 to 550,000 clones, around 30% of which appear only once. Material: naive CD4+ T cells from blood. All receptors come from a man younger than 35 in good health.

The chain employs TRBV20-1 and TRBJ2-7; no clear D gene. V lost 1 base to trimming and J lost 6 bases, with 7 bases between them. Germline-derived CDR1 and CDR2 are DFQATT and SNEGSKA (reference sequence). This CDR3 has 11 amino acids. CDR3 in amino acids: CSARGDTEQYF. In nucleotides, the CDR3 is TGCAGTGCTAGAGGAGATACCGAGCAGTACTTC.

J is TRBJ2-7 and V is TRBV29-1; 7 bases line up with TRBD1. V shed 4 bases, J shed 8 bases, and the junction held 14 bases outside the gene matches. The CDR3 loop spans 14 amino acids. The germline CDR1 and CDR2 sequences are SQVTM and ANQGSEA. Here the CDR3 reads CSVVLQGPYLKQYF. In nucleotides, the CDR3 is TGCAGCGTTGTCTTACAGGGGCCCTACTTGAAGCAGTACTTC.

As to this clone: The junction departs from germline at one end; a sequencing error may be responsible. The DNA for the CDR3 is TGCGCCAGCAGGTTGGGGCTTAGCTATGAGCAGTTCTTC. Translating gives CASRLGLSYEQFF. The rearrangement uses TRBV5-1 and TRBJ2-1; maybe TRBD1 (5 bases). This CDR3 region has 13 residues. Germline V gene data show CDR1 as SGHRS and CDR2 as YFSETQ. The variable domain in full, with the rest retrieved from reference TRBV5-1 and TRBJ2-1, is KAGVTQTPRYLIKTRGQQVTLSCSPISGHRSVSWYQQTPGQGLQFLFEYFSETQRNKGNFPGRFSGRQFSNSRSEMNVSTLELGDSALYLCASRLGLSYEQFFGPGTRLTVL.

Comments on this clone: Other DNA sequences from this sample encode an identical CDR3 as well. The CDR3 reads CAWSGLNTEAFF. The CDR3 nucleotides read TGTGCCTGGAGTGGCTTGAACACTGAAGCTTTCTTT. This rearrangement joins TRBV30 to TRBJ1-1; D gene uncertain. Trimming took 1 base from V and 0 from J, leaving 3 bases between them. The length of the CDR3 is 12 residues. Per the germline V gene, CDR1 is GTSNPN and CDR2 is SVGIG (reference sequence).

This chain connects TRBV6-5 to TRBJ2-7, with D hard to call. The CDR3 is made up of 16 amino acids. Trimming removed 4 bases from V and 3 bases from J, with 19 bases in between. Germline V gene lookup returns CDR1 MNHEY and CDR2 SVGAGI. The CDR3 DNA sequence: TGTGCCAGCAGTTTCCAGATTGGACGGAATCTCTACGAGCAGTACTTC. This translates into CASSFQIGRNLYEQYF.

The rearrangement joins TRBV29-1 to TRBJ2-3; 11 bases line up with TRBD2. This CDR3 comprises 13 residues. Trimming removed 6 bases from V and 4 bases from J; junction bases left unmatched: 3. CDR1 is SQVTM, CDR2 ANQGSEA, per germline. The CDR3 sequence: CSVRTSGPDTQYF. Written as DNA, the CDR3 is TGCAGCGTGCGGACTAGCGGGCCAGATACGCAGTATTTT.

The gene calls are TRBV7-8 and TRBJ2-3; D gene ambiguous. V lost 1 base and J 2 bases, leaving 1 base between the germline ends. Germline V gene sequence: CDR1 SGHVS, CDR2 FQNEAQ. The CDR3 covers 12 residues. This CDR3 reads CASSLDTDTQYF. Here the CDR3 DNA reads TGTGCCAGCAGCTTAGACACAGATACGCAGTATTTT.

This clone was counted only a few times. The gene calls are TRBV28 and TRBJ1-2; D unclear. V was cut by 7 bases and J by 7 bases, with 19 bases left in between. The CDR3 extends over 14 amino acids. The germline gives CDR1 MDHEN, CDR2 SYDVKM. CDR3 nucleotide sequence: TGTGCCAGCAAACGGTCGGGCGCAGTGGGTGGCTACACCTTC. Translating it yields CASKRSGAVGGYTF.

The CDR3 is CASSLEGGYEQYF. The CDR3 DNA reads as TGCGCCAGCAGCTTGGAGGGGGGCTACGAGCAGTACTTC. V and J are TRBV5-1 and TRBJ2-7, with D possibly called TRBD1 or TRBD2 (6 bases each). The V gene lost 0 bases and the J gene lost 3 bases, with 7 bases spanning the gap. This CDR3 comprises 13 residues. Germline values: CDR1 SGHRS, CDR2 YFSETQ.

This clone was picked up a small number of times. The chain joins TRBV7-2 to TRBJ2-1; D uncertain. CDR3 length: 15 residues. Germline loops: CDR1 SGHTA, CDR2 FQGNSA. Trimming cost V 1 base and J 0 bases, with 7 bases left between them. CDR3 sequence reads: CASSLVPFSYNEQFF. CDR3 nucleotides: TGTGCCAGCAGCTTAGTTCCGTTCTCCTACAATGAGCAGTTCTTC.

This chain connects TRBV30 to TRBJ2-1, with D perhaps TRBD2 (5 bases). The germline CDR1 and CDR2 sequences are GTSNPN and SVGIG (reference sequence). The length of the CDR3 is 11 residues. V shed 6 bases and J shed 8 bases, with 11 bases lying between them. The CDR3 nucleotides read TGTGCCTGCGGAGAGAGGGATGAGCAGTTCTTC. The encoded protein is CACGERDEQFF.

The V and J genes are TRBV28 and TRBJ2-5, with D uncertain. V was shortened by 5 bases and J by 4 bases, with 5 bases between the two germline ends. Per the germline V gene, CDR1 is MDHEN and CDR2 is SYDVKM. The length of the CDR3 is 11 residues. The CDR3 DNA reads TGTGCCAGCAGTGTCAGAGAGACCCAGTACTTC. Translated: CASSVRETQYF. Full variable domain (rest looked up from reference TRBV28 and TRBJ2-5): DVKVTQSSRYLVKRTGEKVFLECVQDMDHENMFWYRQDPGLGLRLIYFSYDVKMKEKGDIPEGYSVSREKKERFSLILESASTNQTSMYLCASSVRETQYFGPGTRLLVL.

The chain carries TRBV4-1 and TRBJ1-5; D uncertain. V lost 1 base and J lost 7, with 8 bases in between. The germline gives CDR1 MGHRA, CDR2 YSYEKL. The CDR3 runs 13 residues. CDR3 sequence: CASSQGFQQPQHF. CDR3 sequence (DNA): TGCGCCAGCAGCCAAGGGTTTCAGCAGCCCCAGCATTTT.

About this clone itself: The identical CDR3 is also encoded by other nucleotide sequences in the sample. The CDR3 nucleotides are TGTGCCTGGAGTGTCAGGAGCTCTGGAAACACCATATATTTT. It codes for CAWSVRSSGNTIYF. J is TRBJ1-3 and V is TRBV30; D gene uncertain. V gave up 0 bases and J gave up 0 bases, with 6 bases separating them. Germline V gene data show CDR1 as GTSNPN and CDR2 as SVGIG (reference sequence). The CDR3 length is 14 residues.

This clone appeared a few times. This chain links TRBV4-3 with TRBJ1-5; D is unresolved. Germline V gene data show CDR1 as LGHNA and CDR2 as YSLEER. CDR3 size: 13 residues. The V end was cut by 3 bases, the J end by 1 base, with 4 bases between. Written as DNA, the CDR3 is TGCGCCAGCAGCCAGTCCAGCAATCAGCCCCAGCATTTT. Translation gives CASSQSSNQPQHF.

There are a few counts of this clone. This rearrangement joins TRBV7-3 to TRBJ2-2; no firm D call. The CDR3 spans 12 residues. Per germline, CDR1 SGHTA and CDR2 FQGTGA. Trimming removed 1 base from V and 8 bases from J, with 5 bases in between. CDR3 sequence (DNA): TGTGCCAGCAGCTTAATGGAGGGGGAGCTGTTTTTT. It codes for CASSLMEGELFF.

This chain uses TRBV9 with TRBJ2-2; 9 bases line up with TRBD2. The V and J ends lost 1 base and 3 bases, in that order; junction bases with no gene match: 4. The CDR3 is 16 amino acids. Looked up from germline, CDR1 is SGDLS and CDR2 is YYNGEE. The CDR3 spells CASSVRASGDTGELFF. CDR3 coding DNA: TGTGCCAGCAGCGTAAGAGCTAGCGGGGACACCGGGGAGCTGTTTTTT. The whole variable domain, remainder taken from reference TRBV9 and TRBJ2-2, is DSGVTQTPKHLITATGQRVTLRCSPRSGDLSVYWYQQSLDQGLQFLIQYYNGEERAKGNILERFSAQQFPDLHSELNLSSLELGDSALYFCASSVRASGDTGELFFGEGSRLTVL.

The V gene is TRBV9, the J gene TRBJ2-7, with a weak D call TRBD1 (5 bases). With 0 bases removed from V and 7 bases from J, the gap between germline ends came to 14 bases. The CDR3 consists of 14 residues. The V gene's germline CDR1 is SGDLS and CDR2 YYNGEE. DNA of the CDR3: TGTGCCAGCAGCGTAGGTGGCAGGGAAAGTGAGCAGTACTTC. Amino acids: CASSVGGRESEQYF.

The rearrangement joins TRBV7-8 to TRBJ2-1, with D tentatively TRBD2 (6 bases). In germline, CDR1 is SGHVS, CDR2 FQNEAQ. This CDR3 is 16 amino acids long. The V and J ends lost 1 base and 3 bases respectively, with 13 bases between them. The CDR3 sequence: CASSLELAVFYNEQFF. For the CDR3, the DNA is TGTGCCAGCAGCTTAGAATTAGCGGTCTTCTACAATGAGCAGTTCTTC. Combining the CDR3 with reference TRBV7-8 and TRBJ2-1 gives the whole variable domain GAGVSQSPRYKVAKRGQDVALRCDPISGHVSLFWYQQALGQGPEFLTYFQNEAQLDKSGLPSDRFFAERPEGSVSTLKIQRTQQEDSAVYLCASSLELAVFYNEQFFGPGTRLTVL.

This clone was detected a few times. The genes are TRBV7-9 and TRBJ2-7; 8 bases line up with TRBD1. Germline CDR1 is SEHNR and CDR2 is FQNEAQ (reference sequence). V trimming: 8 bases; J trimming: 2 bases; junction bases outside the gene matches: 8. The CDR3 totals 14 residues. This chain's CDR3 is CASGSDRATYEQYF. DNA for the CDR3: TGTGCCAGCGGCTCGGACAGGGCTACCTACGAGCAGTACTTC. The variable domain in full, completed from reference TRBV7-9 and TRBJ2-7, reads DTGVSQNPRHKITKRGQNVTFRCDPISEHNRLYWYRQTLGQGPEFLTYFQNEAQLEKSRLLSDRFSAERPKGSFSTLEIQRTEQGDSAMYLCASGSDRATYEQYFGPGTRLTVT.

The chain is built from TRBV23-1 and TRBJ1-2; D gene uncertain. TRBV23-1 is placed among ORFs of uncertain function. The CDR3 length is 14 residues. V lost 4 bases and J 3 bases, leaving 12 bases between the germline ends. The CDR3 region has the DNA TGCGCCAGCAGTCCGGGAGGTGACGACTATGGCTACACCTTC. Its protein product is CASSPGGDDYGYTF.

In this sample, this clone turned up a few times. The gene calls are TRBV7-9 and TRBJ1-5; no definite D call. Trimming shortened V by 5 bases and J by 0 bases, and 17 bases separated the two germline ends. This CDR3 comprises 17 residues. Germline V gene lookup returns CDR1 SEHNR and CDR2 FQNEAQ (reference sequence). In DNA form, the CDR3 reads TGTGCCAGCAGCCCTGAGTTGGGGTATGATAGCAATCAGCCCCAGCATTTT. Translating gives CASSPELGYDSNQPQHF.

The rearrangement uses TRBV15 and TRBJ2-5; possibly TRBD2 for D (5 bases). The CDR3 spans 18 residues. Germline V gene data show CDR1 as LNHNV and CDR2 as YYDKDF (reference sequence). The V and J ends lost 0 bases and 0 bases respectively, with 17 bases between them. The CDR3 region has the DNA TGTGCCACCAGCAGAGATCTCTCTCCGGGCGGGTACCAAGAGACCCAGTACTTC. Protein sequence: CATSRDLSPGGYQETQYF.

The chain links TRBV9 to TRBJ2-5; D not certain. V was clipped by 0 bases and J by 7 bases, with 10 bases between them. This CDR3 is 13 amino acids long. Germline CDR1 SGDLS, CDR2 YYNGEE. CDR3 nucleotide sequence: TGTGCCAGCAGCGTAGGACCGGCAGGGACCCAGTACTTC. This encodes CASSVGPAGTQYF.

This clone has more than one count but fewer than ten. The J gene is TRBJ1-3, the V gene TRBV10-3, with D unresolved. Germline-derived CDR1 and CDR2 are ENHRY and SYGVKD. This CDR3 has 16 amino acids. V lost 0 bases and J 0 bases, leaving 9 bases between the germline ends. The CDR3 is CAISESGGLSGNTIYF. DNA of the CDR3: TGTGCCATCAGTGAGTCGGGCGGACTCTCTGGAAACACCATATATTTT.

V gene TRBV9 combines with J gene TRBJ2-1; a possible D gene is TRBD2 (5 bases). Germline V CDR1 and CDR2: SGDLS, YYNGEE. Trimming stripped 3 bases from V and 9 bases from J, with 16 bases between. This CDR3 spans 14 amino acids. The CDR3 region is CASSGGTRLGEQFF. The CDR3 coding sequence is TGTGCCAGCAGCGGTGGAACTAGATTGGGTGAGCAGTTCTTC.

This sequence joins TRBV5-1 and TRBJ2-1, with 9 positions matching TRBD1. V lost 3 bases and J lost 3; bases outside the gene matches: 4. Germline V gives CDR1 SGHRS, CDR2 YFSETQ. The CDR3 has 15 amino acids. The CDR3 sequence: CASSSGQGFYNEQFF. The CDR3 DNA is TGCGCCAGCAGCTCGGGACAGGGTTTCTACAATGAGCAGTTCTTC.

Comment on this clone: Distinct nucleotide sequences in the sample also encode this CDR3. The rearrangement links TRBV30 to TRBJ1-5, with TRBD1 matching over 9 bases. With 1 base clipped from V and 7 bases from J, the junction kept 2 bases outside the gene matches. The CDR3 contains 13 residues. Germline assignment: CDR1 GTSNPN and CDR2 SVGIG (reference sequence). This CDR3 reads CAWSGDRAQPQHF. CDR3 in DNA: TGTGCCTGGAGTGGGGACAGGGCCCAGCCCCAGCATTTT.

The chain couples TRBV4-2 to TRBJ2-6, with D unclear. V was trimmed by 0 bases and J by 2 bases, leaving 8 bases between them. CDR3 size: 16 residues. Germline V gives CDR1 LGHNA, CDR2 YNFKEQ. The DNA of the CDR3 is TGTGCCAGCAGCCAAGAGGCCGTAGCTGGGGCCAACGTCCTGACTTTC. Its protein is CASSQEAVAGANVLTF.

V usage is TRBV6-1 and J usage is TRBJ2-7; D not certain. Germline values: CDR1 MNHNS, CDR2 SASEGT. Trimming left V 3 bases short and J 3 bases short, with 6 bases between. There are 12 residues in the CDR3. CDR3: CASSDALYEQYF. The CDR3 bases are TGTGCCAGCAGTGATGCCCTCTACGAGCAGTACTTC.